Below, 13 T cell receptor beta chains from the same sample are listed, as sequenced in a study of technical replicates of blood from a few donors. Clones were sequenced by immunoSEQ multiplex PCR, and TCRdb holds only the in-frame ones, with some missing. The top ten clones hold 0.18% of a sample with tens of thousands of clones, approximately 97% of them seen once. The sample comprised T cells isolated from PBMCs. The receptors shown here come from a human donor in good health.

The CDR3 protein is CARTGGDQPQHF. The CDR3 DNA sequence: TGCGCCAGGACAGGAGGAGATCAGCCCCAGCATTTT. The chain combines TRBV10-1 with TRBJ1-5, with D maybe TRBD1 (6 bases). V gave up 9 bases and J gave up 5 bases, with 11 bases separating them. The germline CDR1 and CDR2 sequences are WNHNN and SYGVQD (reference sequence). This CDR3 region has 12 residues.

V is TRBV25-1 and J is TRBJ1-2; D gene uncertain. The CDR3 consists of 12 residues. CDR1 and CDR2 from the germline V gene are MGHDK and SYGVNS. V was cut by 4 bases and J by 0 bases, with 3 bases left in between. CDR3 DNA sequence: TGTGCCAGCAGTGTCTCTAACTATGGCTACACCTTC. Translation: CASSVSNYGYTF.

CDR3 in amino acids: CASSVGGNYGYTF. CDR3 sequence (DNA): TGTGCCAGCAGTGTTGGGGGCAACTATGGCTACACCTTC. The V call is TRBV6-4, the J call TRBJ1-2; the D gene is possibly TRBD1 (6 bases). CDR1 and CDR2 (germline): MRHNA, SNTAGT. Trimming stripped 4 bases from V and 2 bases from J, with 8 bases between. CDR3 size: 13 residues.

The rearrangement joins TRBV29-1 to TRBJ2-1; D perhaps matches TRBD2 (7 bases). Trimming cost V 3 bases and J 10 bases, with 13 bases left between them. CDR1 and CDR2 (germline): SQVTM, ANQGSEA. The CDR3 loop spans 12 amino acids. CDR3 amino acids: CSVDRGAQEQFF. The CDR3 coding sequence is TGCAGCGTTGACCGGGGGGCCCAGGAGCAGTTCTTC.

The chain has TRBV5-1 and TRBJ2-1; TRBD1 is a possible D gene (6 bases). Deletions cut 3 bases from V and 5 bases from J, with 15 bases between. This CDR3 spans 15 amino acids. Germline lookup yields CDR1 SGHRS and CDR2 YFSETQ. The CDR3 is CASSSGQVGHNEQFF. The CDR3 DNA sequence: TGCGCCAGCAGCTCGGGACAAGTCGGCCACAATGAGCAGTTCTTC.

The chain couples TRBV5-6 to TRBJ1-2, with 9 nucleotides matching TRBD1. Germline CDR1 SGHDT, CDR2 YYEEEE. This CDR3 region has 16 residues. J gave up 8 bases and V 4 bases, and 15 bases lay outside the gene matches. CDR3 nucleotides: TGTGCCAGCAGCCCGACCCTGGGACAGGGAGGCGCAGGCTACACCTTC. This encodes CASSPTLGQGGAGYTF.

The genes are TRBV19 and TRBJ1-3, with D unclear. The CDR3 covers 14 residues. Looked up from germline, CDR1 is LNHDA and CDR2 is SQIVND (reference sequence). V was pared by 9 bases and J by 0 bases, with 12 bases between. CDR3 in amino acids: CASLATVSGNTIYF. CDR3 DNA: TGTGCCAGCCTTGCTACCGTCTCTGGAAACACCATATATTTT.

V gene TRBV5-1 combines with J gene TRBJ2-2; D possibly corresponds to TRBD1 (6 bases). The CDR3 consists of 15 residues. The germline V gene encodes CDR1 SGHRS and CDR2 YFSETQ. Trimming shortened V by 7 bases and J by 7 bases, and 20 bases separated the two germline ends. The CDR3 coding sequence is TGCGCCAGCTCAGCCTTTGGACAGCTTAACGGGGAGCTGTTTTTT. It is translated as CASSAFGQLNGELFF.

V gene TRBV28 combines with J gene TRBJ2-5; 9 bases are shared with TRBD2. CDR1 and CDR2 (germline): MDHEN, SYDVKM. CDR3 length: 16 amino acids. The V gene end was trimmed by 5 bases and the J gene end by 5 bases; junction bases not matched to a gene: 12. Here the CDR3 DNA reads TGTGCCAGCAGTCGCGTGTTAGCGGGAGTGGGGGAGACCCAGTACTTC. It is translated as CASSRVLAGVGETQYF.

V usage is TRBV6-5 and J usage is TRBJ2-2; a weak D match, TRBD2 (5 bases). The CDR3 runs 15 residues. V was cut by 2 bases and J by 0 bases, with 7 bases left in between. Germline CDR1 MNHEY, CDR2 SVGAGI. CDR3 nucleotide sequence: TGTGCCAGCAGTTACGAGGGAGCGAACACCGGGGAGCTGTTTTTT. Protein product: CASSYEGANTGELFF.

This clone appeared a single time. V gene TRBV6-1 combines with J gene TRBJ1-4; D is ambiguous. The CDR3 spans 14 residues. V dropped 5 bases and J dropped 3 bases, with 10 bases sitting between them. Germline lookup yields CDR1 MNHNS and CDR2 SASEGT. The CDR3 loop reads CASSPQPANEKLFF. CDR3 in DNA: TGTGCCAGCAGTCCTCAACCGGCTAATGAAAAACTGTTTTTT.

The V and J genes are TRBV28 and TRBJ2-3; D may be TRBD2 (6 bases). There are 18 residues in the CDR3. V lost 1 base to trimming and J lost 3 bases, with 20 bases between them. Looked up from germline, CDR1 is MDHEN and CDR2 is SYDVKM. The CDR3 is CASSLLSFRRVMTDTQYF. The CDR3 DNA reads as TGTGCCAGCAGTTTATTGTCCTTCAGGAGGGTTATGACAGATACGCAGTATTTT.

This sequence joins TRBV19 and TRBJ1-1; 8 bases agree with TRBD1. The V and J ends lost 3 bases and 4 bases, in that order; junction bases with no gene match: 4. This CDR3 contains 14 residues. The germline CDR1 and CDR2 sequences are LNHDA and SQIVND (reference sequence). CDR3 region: CASSITGGGTEAFF. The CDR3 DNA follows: TGTGCCAGTAGTATTACAGGGGGGGGCACTGAAGCTTTCTTT.